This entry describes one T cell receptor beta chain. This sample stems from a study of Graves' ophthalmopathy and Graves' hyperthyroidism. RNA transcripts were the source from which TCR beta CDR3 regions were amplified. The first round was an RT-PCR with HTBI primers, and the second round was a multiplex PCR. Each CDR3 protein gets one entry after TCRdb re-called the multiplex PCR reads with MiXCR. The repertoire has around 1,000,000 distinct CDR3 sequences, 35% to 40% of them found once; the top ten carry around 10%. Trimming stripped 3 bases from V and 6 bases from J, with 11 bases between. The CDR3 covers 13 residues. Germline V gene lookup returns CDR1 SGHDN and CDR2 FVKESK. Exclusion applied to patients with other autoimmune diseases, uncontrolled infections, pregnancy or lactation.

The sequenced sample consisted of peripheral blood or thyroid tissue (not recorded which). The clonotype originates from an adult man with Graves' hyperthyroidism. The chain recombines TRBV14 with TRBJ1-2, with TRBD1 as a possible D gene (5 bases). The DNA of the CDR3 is TGTGCCAGCAGCCAGGCCGGGACGGATGGCTACACCTTC. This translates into CASSQAGTDGYTF.